The present TCR beta chain was sequenced within a study of blood T cell repertoires in COVID-19 (dated by TCRdb to the early 2020s). For context, the study as a whole: Samples from collaborators originated in the United States, Italy and Spain and spanned both the acute and convalescent phases of COVID-19. The dataset comprised deeply sampled blood TCRbeta repertoires from subjects exposed to, actively infected with, or recovered from COVID-19. The repertoires were released in a freely available public database intended as a resource for research on the immune response to SARS-CoV-2. Nearly every sample came with metadata listing a de-identified subject ID, COVID-19 status, age in years and sex. Samples were obtained from the ongoing ImmuneRACE study (first 160 participants) and from 1,254 subjects provided by 6 global collaborators. Where available, HLA class I and class II types were taken from metadata supplied by the sample provider and were not determined by assay-based typing. The material from the prospective study consisted of cDNA or gDNA derived from T cells, B-cell-depleted T cells, or PBMCs.

Study-wide conclusions, independent of this receptor: The amount of clinical and demographic metadata varied by source and participant and was provided uncurated.

One collaborating source in Seattle enrolled patients while the patients were actively infected and followed the patients over time throughout the course of disease. Each collaborating institution followed its own protocols to collect whole blood in K2EDTA tubes. For TCRbeta analysis, collaborators shipped samples in one of three forms: frozen whole blood, isolated PBMCs, or DNA extracted from either of those sample types. As to this clone: Its cognate antigen has yet to be identified. No much larger clone exists at a distance of one base, and base qualities are not known.

Cut back by 5 bases and 5 bases, the V and J ends lie 13 bases apart. The CDR3 measures 15 amino acids from cysteine to phenylalanine. CDR3 DNA only is kept here, 45 bases in frame from base 1. CDR1 and CDR2, per the germline V gene (reference sequence), are LNHDA and SQIVND. TCRbeta CDR3 regions were amplified from genomic DNA using the immunoSEQ Assay, a bias-controlled multiplex PCR. Turning to the authors' computational methods: Within the assay, amplification of reference gene primers was used to estimate how many nucleated cells each sample contained. Sequence reads were collapsed and filtered to measure the absolute abundance of every unique TCRbeta CDR3 rearrangement. For each sample, productive Simpson clonality was calculated by taking the square root of Simpson's diversity index across productive rearrangements. TCRdb re-hosts the immuneACCESS table, in-frame sequences only. Its copies lack some clones; in the studies checked, an unresolved V gene accounts for under half of them, and the cause for the rest is not known. The D gene and trimming were derived from the DNA, and the V and J assignments and clone size from that table. Here the sample has under 250,000 clones; about nine tenths occur a single time. Of the sample, around 0.86% falls within the top ten clones.

The chain employs TRBV19 and TRBJ1-6; TRBD1 might be the D gene, on 6 matching bases. This TCR was sampled from a man aged 25-45 years with COVID-19, enrolled during active disease. The sequencing input was peripheral blood. The DNA sequence is as follows: TGTGCCAGTAGTTACGGACAGCGAAATAATTCACCCCTCCACTTT. Translation gives CASSYGQRNNSPLHF.